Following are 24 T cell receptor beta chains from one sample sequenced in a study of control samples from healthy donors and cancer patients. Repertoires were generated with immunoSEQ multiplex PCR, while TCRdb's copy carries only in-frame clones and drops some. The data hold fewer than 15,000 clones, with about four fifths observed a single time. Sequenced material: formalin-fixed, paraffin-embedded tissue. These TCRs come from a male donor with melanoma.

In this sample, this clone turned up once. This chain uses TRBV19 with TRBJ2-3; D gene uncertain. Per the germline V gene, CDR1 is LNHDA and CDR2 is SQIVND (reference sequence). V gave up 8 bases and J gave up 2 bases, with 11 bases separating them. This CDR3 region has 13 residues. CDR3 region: CASSPSSTDTQYF. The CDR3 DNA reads TGTGCCAGTTCCCCTAGTTCCACAGATACGCAGTATTTT.

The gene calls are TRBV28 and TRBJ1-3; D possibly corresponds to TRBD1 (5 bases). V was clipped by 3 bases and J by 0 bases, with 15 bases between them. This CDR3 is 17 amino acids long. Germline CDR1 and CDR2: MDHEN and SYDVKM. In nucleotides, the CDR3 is TGTGCCAGCAGTTTGTACGCCGGGACGGGCTCTGGAAACACCATATATTTT. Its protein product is CASSLYAGTGSGNTIYF.

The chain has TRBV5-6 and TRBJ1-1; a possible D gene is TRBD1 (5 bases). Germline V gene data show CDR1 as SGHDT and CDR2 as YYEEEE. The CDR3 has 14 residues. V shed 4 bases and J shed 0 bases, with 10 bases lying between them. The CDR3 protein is CASSGGRLNTEAFF. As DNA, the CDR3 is TGTGCCAGCAGCGGGGGACGCCTGAACACTGAAGCTTTCTTT.

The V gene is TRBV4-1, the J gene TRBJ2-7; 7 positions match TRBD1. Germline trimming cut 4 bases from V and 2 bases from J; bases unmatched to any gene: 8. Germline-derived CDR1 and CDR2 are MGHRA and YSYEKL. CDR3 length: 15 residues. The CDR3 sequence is CASSRGQDVPYEQYF. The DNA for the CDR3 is TGCGCCAGCAGCCGTGGACAGGACGTCCCCTACGAGCAGTACTTC.

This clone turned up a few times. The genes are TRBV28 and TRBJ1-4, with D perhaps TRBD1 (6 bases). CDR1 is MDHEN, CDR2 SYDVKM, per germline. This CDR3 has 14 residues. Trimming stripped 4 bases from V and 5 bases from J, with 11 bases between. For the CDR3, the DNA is TGTGCCAGCAGTTCCGGACAGAAAAATGAAAAACTGTTTTTT. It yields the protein CASSSGQKNEKLFF.

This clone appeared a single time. The CDR3: CASSREGTSGYNEQFF. In DNA form, the CDR3 reads TGTGCCAGCAGCCGAGAGGGGACTAGCGGGTACAATGAGCAGTTCTTC. The J gene is TRBJ2-1, the V gene TRBV7-8, with 12 bases identical to TRBD2. CDR3 length: 16 residues. Unmatched junction bases numbered 6, after V lost 5 bases and J lost 4 bases. The germline V gene has CDR1 SGHVS and CDR2 FQNEAQ.

CDR3 nucleotides: TGTGCCAGCAGCATAACAGGGGGCGGAAGAGAAAAACTGTTTTTT. Its protein is CASSITGGGREKLFF. The chain uses TRBV5-4 and TRBJ1-4; 9 positions agree with TRBD1. Germline trimming cut 4 bases from V and 8 bases from J; bases unmatched to any gene: 9. The CDR3 contains 15 residues. CDR1 and CDR2 (germline): SGHNT, YYREEE (reference sequence).

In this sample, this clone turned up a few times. The CDR3 loop reads CASSPIQGAWNSPLHF. The CDR3 DNA reads as TGTGCCAGCAGCCCCATCCAGGGGGCGTGGAATTCACCCCTCCACTTT. The J gene is TRBJ1-6, the V gene TRBV14; 8 nucleotides align to TRBD1. The CDR3 is 16 amino acids. Germline CDR1 SGHDN, CDR2 FVKESK. The V gene end was trimmed by 4 bases and the J gene end by 7 bases; junction bases not matched to a gene: 9.

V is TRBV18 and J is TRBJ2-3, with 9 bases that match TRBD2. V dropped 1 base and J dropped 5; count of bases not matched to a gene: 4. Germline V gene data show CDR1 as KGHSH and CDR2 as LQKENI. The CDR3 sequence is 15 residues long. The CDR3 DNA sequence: TGTGCCAGCTCACCACGGCGGGGGGGCGGAGATACGCAGTATTTT. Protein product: CASSPRRGGGDTQYF.

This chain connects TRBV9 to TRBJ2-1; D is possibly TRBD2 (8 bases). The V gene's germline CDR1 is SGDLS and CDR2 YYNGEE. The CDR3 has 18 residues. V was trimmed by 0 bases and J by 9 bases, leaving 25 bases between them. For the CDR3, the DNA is TGTGCCAGCAGCGTAGCTCCGGGAGGGGACAGCAGCTACGGTGAGCAGTTCTTC. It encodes CASSVAPGGDSSYGEQFF.

CDR3: CASSVQGSPAYNEQFF. The CDR3 nucleotides read TGTGCCAGCAGCGTACAGGGGAGCCCCGCCTACAATGAGCAGTTCTTC. The chain carries TRBV11-2 and TRBJ2-1; 7 positions agree with TRBD1. This CDR3 comprises 16 residues. With V trimmed by 5 bases and J by 2 bases, 9 bases remained unmatched. CDR1 and CDR2 (germline): SGHAT, FQNNGV.

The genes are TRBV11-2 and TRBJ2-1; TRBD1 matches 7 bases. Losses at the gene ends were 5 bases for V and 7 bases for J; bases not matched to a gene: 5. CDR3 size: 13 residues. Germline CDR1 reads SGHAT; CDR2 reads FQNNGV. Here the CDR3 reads CASSVGGRNEQFF. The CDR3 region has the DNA TGTGCCAGCAGCGTAGGGGGCAGAAATGAGCAGTTCTTC.

CDR3 DNA: TGTGCCAGTAGTATATCCCCACGAGGACAAACCAATGAGCAGTTCTTC. Residues: CASSISPRGQTNEQFF. The rearrangement links TRBV19 to TRBJ2-1; possible D gene TRBD1, 5 bases. The CDR3 contains 16 residues. Germline CDR1 and CDR2: LNHDA and SQIVND (reference sequence). Trimming pared 2 bases from V and 6 bases from J, leaving 17 bases between.

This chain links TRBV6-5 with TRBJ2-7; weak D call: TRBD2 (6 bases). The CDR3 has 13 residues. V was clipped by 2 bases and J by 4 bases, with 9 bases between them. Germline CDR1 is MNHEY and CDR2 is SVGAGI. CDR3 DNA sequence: TGTGCCAGCAGTTACGGTGGACTATACGAGCAGTACTTC. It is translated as CASSYGGLYEQYF.

In nucleotides, the CDR3 is TGTGCCAGCAGAACAGGGAAAGGCTACACCTTC. Amino acids: CASRTGKGYTF. The genes are TRBV28 and TRBJ1-2; the D gene is possibly TRBD1 (6 bases). The V end was cut by 6 bases, the J end by 8 bases, with 10 bases between. Germline V CDR1 and CDR2: MDHEN, SYDVKM. The CDR3 length is 11 residues.

The CDR3 loop is CASSIGILSGANVLTF. The CDR3 DNA reads TGTGCCAGTAGTATCGGCATCCTCTCTGGGGCCAACGTCCTGACTTTC. The chain links TRBV19 to TRBJ2-6; no firm D call. Germline V gives CDR1 LNHDA, CDR2 SQIVND (reference sequence). The CDR3 is 16 amino acids. The V gene lost 3 bases and the J gene lost 0 bases, with 9 bases spanning the gap. The whole variable domain, filled in from reference TRBV19 and TRBJ2-6, reads DGGITQSPKYLFRKEGQNVTLSCEQNLNHDAMYWYRQDPGQGLRLIYYSQIVNDFQKGDIAEGYSVSREKKESFPLTVTSAQKNPTAFYLCASSIGILSGANVLTFGAGSRLTVL.

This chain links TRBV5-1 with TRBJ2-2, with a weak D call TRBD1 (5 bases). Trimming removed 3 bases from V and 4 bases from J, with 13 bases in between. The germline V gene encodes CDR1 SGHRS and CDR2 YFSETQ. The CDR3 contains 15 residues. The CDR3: CASSSEQVFTGELFF. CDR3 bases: TGCGCCAGCAGCTCAGAACAGGTTTTCACCGGGGAGCTGTTTTTT.

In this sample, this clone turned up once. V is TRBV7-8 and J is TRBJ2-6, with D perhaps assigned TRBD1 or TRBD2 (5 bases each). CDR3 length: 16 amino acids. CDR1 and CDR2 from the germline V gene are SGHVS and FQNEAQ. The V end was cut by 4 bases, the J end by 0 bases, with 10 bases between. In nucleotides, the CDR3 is TGTGCCAGCAGCTACGGGACCCTCTCTGGGGCCAACGTCCTGACTTTC. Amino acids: CASSYGTLSGANVLTF.

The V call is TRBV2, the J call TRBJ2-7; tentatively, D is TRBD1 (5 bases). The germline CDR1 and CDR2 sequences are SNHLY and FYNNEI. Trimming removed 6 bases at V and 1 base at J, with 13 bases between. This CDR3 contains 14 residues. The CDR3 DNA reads TGTGCCAGCAGGGAGACGACAGTTTCCTACGAGCAGTACTTC. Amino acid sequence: CASRETTVSYEQYF.

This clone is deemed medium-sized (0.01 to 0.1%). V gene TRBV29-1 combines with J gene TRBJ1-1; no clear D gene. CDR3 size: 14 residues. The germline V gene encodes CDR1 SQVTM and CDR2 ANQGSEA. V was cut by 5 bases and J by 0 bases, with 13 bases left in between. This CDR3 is CSVSIGRMNTEAFF. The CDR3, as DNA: TGCAGCGTTAGTATAGGCAGGATGAACACTGAAGCTTTCTTT. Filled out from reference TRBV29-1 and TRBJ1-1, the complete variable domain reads SAVISQKPSRDICQRGTSLTIQCQVDSQVTMMFWYRQQPGQSLTLIATANQGSEATYESGFVIDKFPISRPNLTFSTLTVSNMSPEDSSIYLCSVSIGRMNTEAFFGQGTRLTVV.

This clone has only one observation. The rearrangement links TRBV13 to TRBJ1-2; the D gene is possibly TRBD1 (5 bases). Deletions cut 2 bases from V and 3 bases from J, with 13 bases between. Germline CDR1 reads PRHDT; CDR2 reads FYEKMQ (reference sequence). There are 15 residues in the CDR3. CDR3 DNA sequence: TGTGCCAGCAGCTTATACGGGGGATGGGACTATGGCTACACCTTC. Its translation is CASSLYGGWDYGYTF.

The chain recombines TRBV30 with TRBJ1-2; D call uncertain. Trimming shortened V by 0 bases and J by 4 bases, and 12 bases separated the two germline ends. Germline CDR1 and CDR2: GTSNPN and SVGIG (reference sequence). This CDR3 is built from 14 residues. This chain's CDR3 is CAWSVRNPIYGYTF. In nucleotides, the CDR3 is TGTGCCTGGAGTGTACGGAACCCTATCTATGGCTACACCTTC.

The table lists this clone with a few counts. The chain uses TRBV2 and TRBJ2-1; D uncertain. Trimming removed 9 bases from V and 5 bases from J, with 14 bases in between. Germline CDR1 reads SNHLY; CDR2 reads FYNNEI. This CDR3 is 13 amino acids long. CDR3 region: CARKQTYDNEQFF. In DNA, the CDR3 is TGTGCCAGGAAGCAGACCTATGACAATGAGCAGTTCTTC.

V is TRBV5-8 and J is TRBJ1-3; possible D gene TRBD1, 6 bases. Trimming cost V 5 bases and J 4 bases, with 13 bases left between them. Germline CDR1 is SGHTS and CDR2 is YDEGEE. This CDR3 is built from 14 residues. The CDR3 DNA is TGTGCCAGCAGTAGAGCAGGGGACGGAAACACCATATATTTT. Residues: CASSRAGDGNTIYF.